This passage covers 6 T cell receptor gamma chains from one sample sequenced in a study of gamma delta lymphoproliferative disorders and STAT genes. PBMCs from patients and controls supplied the genomic DNA for sequencing. TCRdb applied CATT to the multiplex PCR reads for clone calling. The table includes a few thousand gamma-chain clones, about 11% detected once. Sequenced input: blood. Every receptor here comes from a human donor with gamma-delta T-cell large granular lymphocyte leukemia.

In this sample, this clone is medium-sized (0.01 to 0.1%). The chain combines TRGV2 with TRGJP2. TCRdb does not report a J gene; here it was assigned by matching the DNA to germline references. The V and J ends lost 1 base and 0 bases, in that order; junction bases with no gene match: 2. This CDR3 region has 15 residues. CDR1 and CDR2 (germline): EGSNGY, YDSYNSKV. The CDR3 sequence: CATWDGYSSDWIKTF. The CDR3 DNA is TGTGCCACCTGGGACGGTTATAGTAGTGATTGGATCAAGACGTTT.

This clone is classed as medium-sized. The gene calls are TRGV8 and TRGJP1. TCRdb gives no J gene; it was assigned here by matching the DNA to germline. Germline CDR1 reads VENAVY; CDR2 reads YDSYNSRV. The trim removed 0 bases at V and 8 bases at J, leaving 3 bases unmatched. CDR3 length: 13 amino acids. This chain's CDR3 is CATWDRPGWFKIF. The CDR3 region has the DNA TGTGCCACCTGGGATAGGCCGGGTTGGTTCAAGATATTT.

This clone was counted many times. This sequence joins TRGV9 and TRGJ1 or TRGJ2. TCRdb leaves out the J gene; it was filled in here by matching the DNA to germline. Trimming at V came to 1 base and at J to 3 bases, leaving 6 bases not matched to a gene. Per germline, CDR1 GITISATS and CDR2 ISYDGTV (reference sequence). The CDR3 runs 14 residues. This chain's CDR3 is CALWEVSLYYKKLF. The DNA for the CDR3 is TGTGCCTTGTGGGAGGTCAGCCTTTATTATAAGAAACTCTTT.

This clone appeared a few times. TCRdb's listed protein matches a much larger clone and diverges from this DNA's translation at residue 10, likely through a read error; the protein shown comes from the DNA. The V gene call reads TRGV10; no J gene was called. TRGV10 is designated an ORF whose function remains uncertain. The CDR3 runs to 11 residues. Here the CDR3 reads CAACSWGFKTF. Here the CDR3 DNA reads TGTGCTGCGTGTTCATGGGGGTTCAAGACATTT.

By its share, this clone is medium-sized. The chain carries TRGV10 and TRGJ1 or TRGJ2. TCRdb is silent on the J gene; assignment here came from matching the DNA to germline. TRGV10 is an ORF, with its function uncertain. The CDR3 totals 14 residues. V shed 8 bases and J 0 bases; nucleotides not matched to a gene: 8. The CDR3 coding sequence is TGTGCTGCGTGGGATTATAGGAATTATTATAAGAAACTCTTT. It specifies CAAWDYRNYYKKLF.

With regard to this clone: The protein TCRdb lists belongs to a much larger clone and differs from this DNA's translation at residue 11, which points to a read error; the protein shown is made from the DNA. The chain joins TRGV9 to TRGJP. TCRdb is silent on the J gene; assignment here came from matching the DNA to germline. Germline V gene data show CDR1 as GITISATS and CDR2 as ISYDGTV (reference sequence). The CDR3 loop spans 16 amino acids. CDR3 in DNA: TGTGCCTTGTGGGAGGTGGAAGAGTTGGGCAATAAAATCAAGGTATTT. It specifies CALWEVEELGNKIKVF.